What follows is one T cell receptor beta chain and its context. This clonotype was observed at least ten times. No cognate antigen has been identified for it. Germline and junction disagree at one end, which may indicate a read error. Looking up the germline V gene (reference sequence) yields CDR1 SGHKS and CDR2 YYEKEE. The CDR3 holds 16 amino acids from the cysteine to the phenylalanine. The only DNA kept is the CDR3, 48 bases in frame from the first base. Interpreted using the paper, the time point label stands for: newly diagnosed GD, antithyroid drugs for less than 3 months. For both TCR sequencing and RNA sequencing, RNA was extracted from PBMCs using TRIzol. The diagnosis of Graves' disease was made according to American Thyroid Association guidelines. Patients were recruited from an endocrinology department in Xi'an, China. From each patient, around 8.3 milliliters of peripheral blood was collected into an EDTA anticoagulant tube. Ficoll Paque Plus density gradient separation was used to isolate PBMCs, and no additional T cell sorting was done. An Agilent 2100 Bioanalyzer and agarose gel were used to check RNA quality, and a NanoDrop 2000 was used to measure RNA concentration.

This entry is derived from a study of regulatory T cells in long-lasting Graves disease (dated by TCRdb to the early 2020s). Notes on the research overall: Patients with newly diagnosed Graves' disease had been on antithyroid drugs for under 3 months. Persistent Graves' disease patients were compared with newly diagnosed Graves' disease patients by peripheral blood TCR sequencing and RNA sequencing. The study took place in China and was registered as a clinical trial. A total of 35 or so samples underwent TCR sequencing: about 13 from persistent and 20 from newly diagnosed Graves' disease patients. The full study reports these points: Preferential use of TRBV28, TRBJ1-2 and TRBJ2-5 was observed in persistent disease, whereas TRBV20-1 and TRBJ2-1 were favored in newly diagnosed disease. As a limitation, the authors acknowledged that the small sample size may reduce accuracy. Persistent Graves' disease patients showed lower TCR Shannon entropy and fewer highly expanded clones than newly diagnosed patients, suggesting clonal expansion. Patients with persistent disease shared more public clonotypes (approximately 2,500) than newly diagnosed patients did (966). Only peripheral blood was studied, because thyroid tissue, the primary lesion, was inaccessible. Sequencing and analysis were limited to the TCR beta chain.

Libraries came from multiplex PCR. The data were produced on an Illumina HiSeq 4000. CDR3 regions were amplified by Arm-PCR with iRepertoire HTBI primers to construct TCR beta libraries. Gel purification was performed on PCR products prior to sequencing. Under the source paper's analysis protocol: A total of 62 TRBV and more than twelve TRBJ segments were identified across samples and were used for gene usage analysis of CDR3 amino acid clonotypes. Filtered high-quality paired reads were merged into contigs using COPE and FqMerger. BLAST was used to align contigs to IMGT TRBV, TRBD and TRBJ reference genes, and CDR3 was defined according to IMGT. Highly expanded clones were defined as clonotypes with a frequency above 0.1%. Shannon entropy served as the measure of repertoire diversity, while the Gini coefficient captured V-J evenness. Clonotypes shared by more than one individual were considered public. Clones were called with MiXCR by TCRdb after fastp trimmed the public reads at Q25, and only in-frame beta chains were retained. When rows share a CDR3 protein, they turn into one entry using the most common DNA and genes. The V and J calls reflect TCRdb's pipeline rather than the authors' work. For this sample there are about 440,000 distinct CDR3 sequences; about 16% appear just once. The ten largest clonotypes hold approximately 12% of the sample.

These same data were also listed under a study on T cells in Graves' hyperthyroidism and ophthalmopathy. The second source states: Stable Graves' hyperthyroidism was defined as the absence of progression to ophthalmopathy over 18 months of follow-up. Hyperthyroidism patients were newly diagnosed, had a disease duration of under 2 months, and were aged 18 to 65 years. Any patient with an uncontrolled infection, another autoimmune disease, pregnancy or lactation was excluded. Clinical symptoms, serum thyroxine and TRAb, thyroid ultrasound, and orbital computed tomography formed the basis for the diagnoses. The TCR CDR3 was subjected to a first round of RT-PCR using the HTBI primer set and the Qiagen OneStep RT-PCR kit. Most expanded thyroid clonotypes (frequency above 0.001) were also found in blood, which suggests that blood repertoires may mirror thyroid immune responses. A model built on a 13 V-J signature distinguished ophthalmopathy from stable hyperthyroidism, reaching around 87% sensitivity and about 81% specificity in cross-validation and 80%/75% in testing. During validation, the model predicted progression to ophthalmopathy a median of approximately 7 months ahead of onset, with around 70% sensitivity and about 72% specificity. TCR V-J signatures able to tell the groups apart were searched for in a discovery cohort of some 97 patients, of whom 43 had Graves' ophthalmopathy and around 57 had stable Graves' hyperthyroidism. Prospective prediction of ophthalmopathy was tested in an independent validation cohort consisting of roughly 19 hyperthyroidism patients and approximately 16 patients who later progressed to ophthalmopathy. The approximately 100 discovery patients were randomly split 7:3 into training and test sets. In addition, the study compared T-cell repertoires in thyroid tissue and in blood from 6 or 7 Graves' hyperthyroidism patients. Once sampling was done, hyperthyroidism patients were given methimazole at a starting dose of 30 mg daily, whereas ophthalmopathy patients were given high-dose intravenous methylprednisolone. Libraries were constructed in a second round of multiplex PCR, after which size selection and purification were performed. Libraries were sequenced paired-end with 100 bp reads on an Illumina HiSeq2000. Raw data were processed with SOAPnuke, discarding reads with adapters, uncalled bases, mean Phred below 15, or no exact constant-primer or identifier match. High-quality paired reads were merged using COPE v1.2.5, and each unique nucleotide sequence was defined as a clonotype. MiTCR v1.1 was used to align the clonotypes against IMGT TRBV, TRBD and TRBJ reference segments. The analysis included only V-J combinations with a frequency above 0.0001, which together covered approximately 99% of the repertoires. A TCS score was defined as the ratio of F50 (clonal expansion) to E x V (chaos), with BLOSUM62-based TCRdist applied between CDR3 peptides within each V-J. Welch's t-statistics and random forest reduced several hundred V-J features to under 15, which were used in a naive Bayes classifier (R e1071). Sample size was not statistically predetermined, and blinding of investigators to group allocation was not performed. According to the paper, TCR Vbeta CDR3 sequencing was carried out on 135 peripheral blood samples, which came from fewer than 50 ophthalmopathy, 75 or so hyperthyroidism and some 17 progressor patients.

The sequence was obtained from a woman younger than 45 with Graves disease. Donor details come from another sample of the same person, matched by shared clones. The sequences come from peripheral blood mononuclear cells (PBMCs), collected at new diagnosis, from a patient treated with antithyroid drugs. Recombination connected TRBV5-5 to TRBJ2-3; a weak D assignment points to TRBD2 (5 bases agree). The DNA sequence follows: TGCGCCAGCAGCCTCGTCGGGCTAGCTCGCACAGATACGCAGTATTTT. The resulting protein is CASSLVGLARTDTQYF.